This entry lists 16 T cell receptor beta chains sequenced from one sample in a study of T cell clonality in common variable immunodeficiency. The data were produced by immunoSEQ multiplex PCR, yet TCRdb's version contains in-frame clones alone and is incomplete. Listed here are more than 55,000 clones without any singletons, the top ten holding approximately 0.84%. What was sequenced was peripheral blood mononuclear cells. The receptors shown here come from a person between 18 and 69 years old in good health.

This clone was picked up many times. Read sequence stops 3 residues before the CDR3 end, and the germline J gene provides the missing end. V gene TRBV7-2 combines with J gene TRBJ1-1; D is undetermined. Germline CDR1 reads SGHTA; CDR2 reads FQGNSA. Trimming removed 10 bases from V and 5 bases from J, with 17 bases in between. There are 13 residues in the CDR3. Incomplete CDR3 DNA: TGTGCCATCGGGAGACGGGCGGGTACTGAA. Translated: CAIGRRAGTE. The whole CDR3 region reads CAIGRRAGTEAFF.

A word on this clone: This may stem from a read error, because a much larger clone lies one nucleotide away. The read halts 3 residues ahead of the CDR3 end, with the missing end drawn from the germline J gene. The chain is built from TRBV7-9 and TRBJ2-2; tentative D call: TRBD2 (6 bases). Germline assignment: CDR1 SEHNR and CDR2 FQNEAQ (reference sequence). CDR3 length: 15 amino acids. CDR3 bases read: TGTGCCAGCAGCTCCTGGGGGGATTCTAATGAAAAG. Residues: CASSSWGDSNEK. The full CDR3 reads CASSSWGDSNEKLFF.

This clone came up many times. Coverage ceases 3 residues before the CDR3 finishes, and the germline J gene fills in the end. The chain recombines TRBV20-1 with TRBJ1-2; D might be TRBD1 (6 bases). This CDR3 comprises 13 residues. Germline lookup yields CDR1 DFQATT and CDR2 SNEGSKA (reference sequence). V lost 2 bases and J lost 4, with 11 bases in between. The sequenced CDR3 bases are TGCAGTGCTAGACAGGGGTTCGGCTATGGC. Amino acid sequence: CSARQGFGYG. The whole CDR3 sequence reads CSARQGFGYGYTF.

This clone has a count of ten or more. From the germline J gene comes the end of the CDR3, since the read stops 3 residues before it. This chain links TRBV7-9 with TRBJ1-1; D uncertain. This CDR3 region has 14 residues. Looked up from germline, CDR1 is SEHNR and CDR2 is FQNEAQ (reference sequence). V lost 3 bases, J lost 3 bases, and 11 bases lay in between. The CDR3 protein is CASSFGPGDTEAFF. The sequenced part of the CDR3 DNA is TGTGCCAGCAGCTTTGGTCCAGGAGACACTGAA.

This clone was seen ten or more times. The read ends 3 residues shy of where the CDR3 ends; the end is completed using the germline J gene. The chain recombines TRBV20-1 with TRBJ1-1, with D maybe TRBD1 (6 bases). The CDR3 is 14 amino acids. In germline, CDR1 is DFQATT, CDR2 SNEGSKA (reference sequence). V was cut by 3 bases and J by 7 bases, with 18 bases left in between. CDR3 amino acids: CSARRGGRSGEAFF. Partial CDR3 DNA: TGCAGTGCTAGGAGGGGGGGGAGGAGCGGTGAA.

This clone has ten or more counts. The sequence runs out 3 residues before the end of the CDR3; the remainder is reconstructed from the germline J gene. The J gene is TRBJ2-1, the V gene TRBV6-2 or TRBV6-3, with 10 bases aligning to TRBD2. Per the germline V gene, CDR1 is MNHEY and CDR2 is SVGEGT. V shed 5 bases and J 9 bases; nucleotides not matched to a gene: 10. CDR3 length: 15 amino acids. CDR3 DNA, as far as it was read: TGTGCCAGCAGTGCCTTAGCGGGGGGCCCCACTGAG. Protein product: CASSALAGGPTE. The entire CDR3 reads CASSALAGGPTEQFF.

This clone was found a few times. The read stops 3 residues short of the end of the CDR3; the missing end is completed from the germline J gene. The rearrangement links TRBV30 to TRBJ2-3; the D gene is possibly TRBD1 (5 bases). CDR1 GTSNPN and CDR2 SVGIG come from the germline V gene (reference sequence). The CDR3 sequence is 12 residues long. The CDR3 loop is CAWSEGRKTQYF. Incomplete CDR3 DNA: TGTGCCTGGAGTGAGGGGCGAAAGACG. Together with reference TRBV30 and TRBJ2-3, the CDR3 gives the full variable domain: SQTIHQWPATLVQPVGSPLSLECTVEGTSNPNLYWYRQAAGRGLQLLFYSVGIGQISSEVPQNLSASRPQDRQFILSSKKLLLSDSGFYLCAWSEGRKTQYFGPGTRLTVL.

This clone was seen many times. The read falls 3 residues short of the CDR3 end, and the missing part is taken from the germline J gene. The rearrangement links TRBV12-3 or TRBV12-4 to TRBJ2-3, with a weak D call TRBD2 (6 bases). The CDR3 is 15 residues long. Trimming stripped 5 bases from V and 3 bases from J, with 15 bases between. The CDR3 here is CASSHLGDLTDTQYF. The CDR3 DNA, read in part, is TGTGCCAGCAGTCACCTAGGGGACTTGACAGATACG.

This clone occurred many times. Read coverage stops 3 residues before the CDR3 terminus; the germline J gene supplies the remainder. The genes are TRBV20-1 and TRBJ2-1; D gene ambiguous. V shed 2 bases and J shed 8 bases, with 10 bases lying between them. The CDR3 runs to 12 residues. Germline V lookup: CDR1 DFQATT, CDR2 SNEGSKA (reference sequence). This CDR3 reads CSARLYLDEQFF. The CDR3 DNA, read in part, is TGCAGTGCTAGACTCTACCTGGATGAG.

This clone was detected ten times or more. The DNA read from the CDR3 is TGTGCCAGCAGCTTAGGAGTCCGGGGTACG. Translation gives CASSLGVRGT. The entire CDR3 is CASSLGVRGTQYF. This chain links TRBV7-2 with TRBJ2-3; a weak D match, TRBD2 (5 bases). The CDR3 end falls 3 residues outside the read, so it is completed with the germline J gene. V lost 1 base and J lost 8, with 10 bases in between. The CDR3 has 13 amino acids. CDR1 and CDR2 from the germline V gene are SGHTA and FQGNSA.

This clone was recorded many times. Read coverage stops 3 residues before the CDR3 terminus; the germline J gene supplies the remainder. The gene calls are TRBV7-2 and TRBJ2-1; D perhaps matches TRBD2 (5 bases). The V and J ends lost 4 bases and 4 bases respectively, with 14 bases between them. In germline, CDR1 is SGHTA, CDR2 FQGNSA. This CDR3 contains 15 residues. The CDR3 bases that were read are TGTGCCAGCAGCTCCGGGGTTCAGAATTACAATGAG. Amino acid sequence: CASSSGVQNYNE. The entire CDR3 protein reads CASSSGVQNYNEQFF.

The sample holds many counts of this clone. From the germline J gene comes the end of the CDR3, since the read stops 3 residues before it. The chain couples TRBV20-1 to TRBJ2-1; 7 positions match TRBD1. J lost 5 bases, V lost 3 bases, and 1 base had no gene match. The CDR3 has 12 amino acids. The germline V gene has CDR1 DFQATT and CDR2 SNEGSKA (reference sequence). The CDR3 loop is CSARGQNNEQFF. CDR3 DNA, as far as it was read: TGCAGTGCTAGGGGACAGAACAATGAG.

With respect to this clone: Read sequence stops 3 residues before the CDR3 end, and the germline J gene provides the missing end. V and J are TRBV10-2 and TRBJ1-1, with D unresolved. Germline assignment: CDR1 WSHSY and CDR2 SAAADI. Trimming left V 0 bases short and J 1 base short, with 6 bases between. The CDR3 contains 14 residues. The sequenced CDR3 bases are TGCGCCAGCAGTGAGTCAGCTACGAACACTGAA. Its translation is CASSESATNTE. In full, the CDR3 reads CASSESATNTEAFF.

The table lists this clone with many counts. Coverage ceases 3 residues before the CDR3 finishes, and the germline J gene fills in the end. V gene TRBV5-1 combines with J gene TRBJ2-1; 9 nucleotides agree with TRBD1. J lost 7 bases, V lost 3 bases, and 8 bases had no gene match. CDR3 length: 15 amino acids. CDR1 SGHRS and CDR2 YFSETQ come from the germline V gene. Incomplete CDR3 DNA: TGCGCCAGCAGCTGGGGACAGGGAAAAGGAAATGAG. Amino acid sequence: CASSWGQGKGNE. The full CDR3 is CASSWGQGKGNEQFF. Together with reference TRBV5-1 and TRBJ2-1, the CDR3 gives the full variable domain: KAGVTQTPRYLIKTRGQQVTLSCSPISGHRSVSWYQQTPGQGLQFLFEYFSETQRNKGNFPGRFSGRQFSNSRSEMNVSTLELGDSALYLCASSWGQGKGNEQFFGPGTRLTVL.

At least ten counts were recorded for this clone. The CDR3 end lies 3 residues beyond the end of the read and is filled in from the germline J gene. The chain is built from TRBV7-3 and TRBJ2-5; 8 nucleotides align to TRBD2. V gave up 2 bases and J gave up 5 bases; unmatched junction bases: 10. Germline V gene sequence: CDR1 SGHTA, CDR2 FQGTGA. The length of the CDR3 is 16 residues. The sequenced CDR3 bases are TGTGCCAGCAGCTTAGTCGCCACGGGGGGGAGGGAGACC. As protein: CASSLVATGGRET. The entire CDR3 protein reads CASSLVATGGRETQYF. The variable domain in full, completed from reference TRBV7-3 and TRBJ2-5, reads GAGVSQTPSNKVTEKGKYVELRCDPISGHTALYWYRQSLGQGPEFLIYFQGTGAADDSGLPNDRFFAVRPEGSVSTLKIQRTERGDSAVYLCASSLVATGGRETQYFGPGTRLLVL.

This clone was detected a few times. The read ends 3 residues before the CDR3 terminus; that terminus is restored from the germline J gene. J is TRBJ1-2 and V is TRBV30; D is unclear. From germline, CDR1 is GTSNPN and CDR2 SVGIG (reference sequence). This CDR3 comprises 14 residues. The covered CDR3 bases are TGTGCCTGGAGGGTAAGCGGGAGAGGGCGCGAC. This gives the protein CAWRVSGRGRD. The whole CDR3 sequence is CAWRVSGRGRDYTF. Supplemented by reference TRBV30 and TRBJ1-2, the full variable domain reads SQTIHQWPATLVQPVGSPLSLECTVEGTSNPNLYWYRQAAGRGLQLLFYSVGIGQISSEVPQNLSASRPQDRQFILSSKKLLLSDSGFYLCAWRVSGRGRDYTFGSGTRLTVV.